This TCR beta chain is from a study of blood T cell repertoires in COVID-19. Across the study: There were acute and convalescent COVID-19 samples, and they came from the United States, Italy and Spain. The analysed material was cDNA or gDNA that came from T cells, B-cell-depleted T cells, or PBMCs.

Original handling: Counts of nucleated cells, estimated from reference gene primer amplification, were obtained. The repertoire was sequenced with immunoSEQ multiplex PCR; TCRdb's copy has only in-frame clones and lacks some. D and trimming were read from the DNA, whereas the V and J calls and clone size are those reported in that table. The sample records about 160,000 clones, over 70% being singletons. The CDR3 sequence is 15 residues long. The V and J ends lost 1 base and 7 bases respectively, with 16 bases between them. Germline V lookup: CDR1 SGHNT, CDR2 YENEEA. The J gene is TRBJ1-2, the V gene TRBV11-3, with D tentatively TRBD1 (6 bases). This receptor was taken from a woman older than 75 with active or convalescent COVID-19. Material for sequencing was peripheral blood. DNA for the CDR3: TGTGCCAGCAGCTTAGGTACTACAGGGAGAAGTGGCTACACCTTC. The encoded protein is CASSLGTTGRSGYTF.